This entry concerns a single TCR beta chain. No antigen is known for it. This record comes from a study of T cell repertoires in cytomegalovirus infection. About the study: CMV infection plus the matching HLA type was flagged by public TCR beta signatures. Study-level results: CMV-specific TCR beta clonotypes restricted by HLA-C were the ones dominating the ex vivo response.

One entry per CDR3 protein results from TCRdb running MiXCR on the reads. Seen here are some 120,000 distinct CDR3 sequences, over 30% observed once, and the top ten hold about 53%. The CDR3 has 16 residues. The germline V and J ends were trimmed by 0 bases and 0 bases, with 11 bases remaining between them. Germline CDR1 and CDR2: SGHRS and YFSETQ. The input for sequencing was CD8+ T cells from cultured PBMCs, taken from culture after CMV antigen stimulation. The clonotype comes from a human donor in good health (CMV status not recorded). Some clones in this sample may be carry-over from other donors' samples. V is TRBV5-1 and J is TRBJ2-3; no clear D gene. The CDR3 reads CASSLGASVSTDTQYF. The CDR3 DNA reads as TGCGCCAGCAGCTTGGGGGCATCGGTGAGCACAGATACGCAGTATTTT. Based on the CDR3 plus reference TRBV5-1 and TRBJ2-3, the full variable domain is KAGVTQTPRYLIKTRGQQVTLSCSPISGHRSVSWYQQTPGQGLQFLFEYFSETQRNKGNFPGRFSGRQFSNSRSEMNVSTLELGDSALYLCASSLGASVSTDTQYFGPGTRLTVL.